The rows below give T cell receptor beta chains drawn from one sample of a study of neurological immune-mediated disorders. TCRdb used MiXCR to reprocess the 5' RACE reads, holding one entry per CDR3 protein. Found here are approximately 66,000 distinct CDR3 sequences, nearly 3.5% of them singletons; the top ten hold over 3.5%. The material sequenced was PBMCs. The receptors were sampled from a man aged 40-55 years with multiple sclerosis. Both conserved end residues are part of each CDR3. A D gene is named only where the DNA matches it firmly. The size of a clone is reported for some rows only, either as once, few or many, or as a class for expanded clones.

d_gene,v_gene,j_gene,abundance,CDR3aa,CDR3nt
TRBD1,TRBV20-1,TRBJ1-6,many,CSARRLGQVRNSPLHF,TGCAGTGCTAGAAGACTGGGACAGGTTAGAAATTCACCCCTCCACTTT
.,TRBV5-5,TRBJ2-3,many,CASSSYRFPNTDTQYF,TGTGCCAGCAGCTCCTACAGATTTCCCAACACAGATACGCAGTATTTT
.,TRBV6-1,TRBJ1-6,many,CASSEGYNSPLHF,TGTGCCAGCAGTGAAGGGTATAATTCACCCCTCCACTTT
.,TRBV6-5,TRBJ1-2,many,CASSYGGRSHGYTF,TGTGCCAGCAGTTACGGTGGCAGGTCCCATGGCTACACCTTC
.,TRBV12-3/TRBV12-4,TRBJ1-2,many,CASSLADSSIFGYTF,TGTGCCAGCAGTTTAGCGGACAGCTCGATATTTGGCTACACCTTC
TRBD1,TRBV4-1,TRBJ1-1,many,CASSLGQGENTEAFF,TGCGCCAGCAGCCTCGGACAGGGGGAGAACACTGAAGCTTTCTTT
.,TRBV24-1,TRBJ2-3,many,CATSDFSRGDTQYF,TGTGCCACCAGTGATTTCTCCCGGGGCGATACGCAGTATTTT
.,TRBV20-1,TRBJ1-4,many,CSARAQGATNEKLFF,TGCAGTGCTAGAGCGCAGGGTGCAACTAATGAAAAACTGTTTTTT
TRBD1,TRBV6-5,TRBJ2-1,.,CASRYRDRGQFEQFF,TGTGCCAGCAGGTACCGGGACAGGGGGCAATTTGAGCAGTTCTTC
TRBD2,TRBV20-1,TRBJ2-1,many,CSASPGLAGVSRDEQFF,TGCAGTGCTAGCCCCGGACTAGCGGGAGTATCGCGTGATGAGCAGTTCTTC
.,TRBV7-9,TRBJ2-1,many,CASTRYNEQFF,TGTGCCAGCACCCGATACAATGAGCAGTTCTTC
.,TRBV12-3/TRBV12-4,TRBJ2-2,many,CASSLWGPNTGELFF,TGTGCCAGCAGTTTATGGGGGCCGAACACCGGGGAGCTGTTTTTT
.,TRBV15,TRBJ1-4,many,CATSRGTNEKLFF,TGTGCCACCAGCAGGGGAACTAATGAAAAACTGTTTTTT
.,TRBV3-1,TRBJ1-1,many,CASSQSSRNTEAFF,TGTGCCAGCAGCCAATCGTCCCGGAACACTGAAGCTTTCTTT
.,TRBV19,TRBJ2-1,many,CASKGFSGSGRNEQFF,TGTGCCAGTAAAGGGTTTTCTGGTTCTGGTCGCAATGAGCAGTTCTTC
TRBD2,TRBV4-2,TRBJ2-1,many,CASSQSSGGDNEQFF,TGTGCCAGCAGCCAATCTAGCGGGGGCGACAATGAGCAGTTCTTC
TRBD2,TRBV20-1,TRBJ2-7,many,CSAHGGGAASYEQYF,TGCAGTGCCCACGGGGGGGGGGCCGCGTCCTACGAGCAGTACTTC
TRBD1,TRBV5-5,TRBJ1-3,many,CASSSDRAGNTIYF,TGTGCCAGCAGCTCGGACAGGGCTGGAAACACCATATATTTT
.,TRBV20-1,TRBJ1-2,many,CSARAGGASGYTF,TGCAGTGCTAGAGCGGGGGGGGCGAGTGGCTACACCTTC